The sequence of this T cell receptor beta chain was determined in a study of control samples from healthy donors and cancer patients. The assay was immunoSEQ multiplex PCR, and TCRdb's table has in-frame clones only and misses some. The data contain under 150,000 clones, 75% to 90% of them singletons. The CDR3 is 14 amino acids. Germline V gene lookup returns CDR1 SGHAT and CDR2 FQDESV (reference sequence). V lost 4 bases to trimming and J lost 4 bases, with 11 bases between them. The rearrangement uses TRBV11-1 and TRBJ1-3, with unresolved D. Material for sequencing was PBMCs. The TCR was taken from a woman aged 45-60 years with colorectal cancer. The CDR3 DNA follows: TGTGCCAGCAGCTCTAAATCGACGGGAAACACCATATATTTT. Amino acids: CASSSKSTGNTIYF.